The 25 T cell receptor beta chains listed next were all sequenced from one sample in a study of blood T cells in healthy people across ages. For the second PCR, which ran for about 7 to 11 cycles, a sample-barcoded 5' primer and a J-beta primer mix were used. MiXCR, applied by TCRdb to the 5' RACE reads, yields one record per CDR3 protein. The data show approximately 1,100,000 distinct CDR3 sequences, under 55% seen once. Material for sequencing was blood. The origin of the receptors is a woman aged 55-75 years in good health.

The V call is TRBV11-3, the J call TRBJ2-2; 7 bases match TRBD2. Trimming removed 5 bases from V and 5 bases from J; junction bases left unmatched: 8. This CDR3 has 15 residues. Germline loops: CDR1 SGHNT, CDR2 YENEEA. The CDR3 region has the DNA TGTGCCAGCAGCCCCGGGGAGGGGTTAACCGGGGAGCTGTTTTTT. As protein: CASSPGEGLTGELFF.

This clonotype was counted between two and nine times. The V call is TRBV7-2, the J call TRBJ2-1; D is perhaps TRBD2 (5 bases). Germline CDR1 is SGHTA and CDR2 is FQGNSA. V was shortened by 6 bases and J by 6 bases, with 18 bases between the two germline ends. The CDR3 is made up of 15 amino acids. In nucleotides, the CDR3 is TGTGCCAGCAGTCCACGCCTAGCTCTAGGCAATGAGCAGTTCTTC. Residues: CASSPRLALGNEQFF.

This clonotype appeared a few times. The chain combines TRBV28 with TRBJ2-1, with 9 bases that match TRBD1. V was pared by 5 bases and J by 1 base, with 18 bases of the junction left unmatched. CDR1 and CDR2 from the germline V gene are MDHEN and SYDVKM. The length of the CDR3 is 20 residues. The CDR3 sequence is CASSPKQGAFFMLSYNEQFF. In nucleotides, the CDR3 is TGTGCCAGCAGTCCGAAACAGGGGGCTTTTTTCATGTTATCCTACAATGAGCAGTTCTTC.

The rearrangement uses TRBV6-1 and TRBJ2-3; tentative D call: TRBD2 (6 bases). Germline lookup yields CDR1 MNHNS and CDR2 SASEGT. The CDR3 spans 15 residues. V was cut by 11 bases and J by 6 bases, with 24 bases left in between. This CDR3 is CAGWGWGGGDDTQYF. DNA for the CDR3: TGTGCCGGCTGGGGCTGGGGCGGAGGGGATGATACGCAGTATTTT.

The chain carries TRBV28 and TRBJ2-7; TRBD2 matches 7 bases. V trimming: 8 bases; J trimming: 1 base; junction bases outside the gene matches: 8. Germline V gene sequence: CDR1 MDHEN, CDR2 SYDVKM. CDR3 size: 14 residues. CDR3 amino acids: CASLMRGGSYEQYF. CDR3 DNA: TGTGCCAGCCTAATGAGGGGAGGGTCCTACGAGCAGTACTTC.

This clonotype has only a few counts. The DNA of the CDR3 is TGTGCCAGCAATAGTTACAATGAGCAGTACTTC. This translates into CASNSYNEQYF. The chain combines TRBV27 with TRBJ2-1; no firm D call. The J call is doubtful: the DNA matches TRBJ2-7 better. CDR3 length: 11 amino acids. Germline CDR1 and CDR2: MNHEY and SMNVEV (reference sequence).

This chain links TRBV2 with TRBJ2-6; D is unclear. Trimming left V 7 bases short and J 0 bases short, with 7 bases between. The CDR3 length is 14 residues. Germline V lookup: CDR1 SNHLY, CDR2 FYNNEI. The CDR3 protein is CASTTVSGANVLTF. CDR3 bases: TGTGCCAGCACGACGGTCTCTGGGGCCAACGTCCTGACTTTC.

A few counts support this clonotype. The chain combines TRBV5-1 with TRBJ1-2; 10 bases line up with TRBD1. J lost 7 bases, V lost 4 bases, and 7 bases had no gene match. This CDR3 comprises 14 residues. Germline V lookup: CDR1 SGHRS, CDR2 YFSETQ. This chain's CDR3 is CASSTGTGVGGYTF. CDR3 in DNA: TGCGCCAGCAGCACCGGGACAGGGGTAGGTGGCTACACCTTC.

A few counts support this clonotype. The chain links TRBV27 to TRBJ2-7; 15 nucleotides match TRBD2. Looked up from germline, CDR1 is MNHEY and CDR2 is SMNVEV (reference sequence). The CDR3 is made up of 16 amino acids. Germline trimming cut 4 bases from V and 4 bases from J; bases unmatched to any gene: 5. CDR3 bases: TGTGCCAGCAGTTATGGACTAGCGGGAGGGCAGTACGAGCAGTACTTC. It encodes CASSYGLAGGQYEQYF.

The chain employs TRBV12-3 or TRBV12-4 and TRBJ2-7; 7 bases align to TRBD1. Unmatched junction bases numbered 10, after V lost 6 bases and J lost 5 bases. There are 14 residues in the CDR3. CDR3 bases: TGTGCCAGCAGACCCGACAGGGCCCGAGACGAGCAGTACTTC. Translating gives CASRPDRARDEQYF.

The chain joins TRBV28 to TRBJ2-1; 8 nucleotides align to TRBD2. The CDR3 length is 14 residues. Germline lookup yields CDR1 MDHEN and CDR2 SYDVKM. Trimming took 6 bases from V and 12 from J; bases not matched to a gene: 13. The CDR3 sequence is CASRRAGEGGVQFF. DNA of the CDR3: TGTGCCAGCAGGCGAGCGGGAGAGGGGGGAGTGCAGTTCTTC. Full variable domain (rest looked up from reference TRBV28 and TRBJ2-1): DVKVTQSSRYLVKRTGEKVFLECVQDMDHENMFWYRQDPGLGLRLIYFSYDVKMKEKGDIPEGYSVSREKKERFSLILESASTNQTSMYLCASRRAGEGGVQFFGPGTRLTVL.

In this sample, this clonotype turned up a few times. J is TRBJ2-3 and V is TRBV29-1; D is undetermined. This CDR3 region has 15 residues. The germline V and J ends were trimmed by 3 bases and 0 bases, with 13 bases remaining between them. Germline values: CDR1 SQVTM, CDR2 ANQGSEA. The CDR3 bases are TGCAGCGTTGAGGGTCCGGGCAGGAGCACAGATACGCAGTATTTT. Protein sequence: CSVEGPGRSTDTQYF.

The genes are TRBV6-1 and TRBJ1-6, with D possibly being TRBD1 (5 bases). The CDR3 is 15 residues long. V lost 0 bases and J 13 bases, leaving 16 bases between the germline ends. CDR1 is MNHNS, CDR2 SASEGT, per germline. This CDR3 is CASSEAPGSIWPLHF. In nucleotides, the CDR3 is TGTGCCAGCAGTGAAGCGCCAGGGTCAATTTGGCCCCTCCACTTT.

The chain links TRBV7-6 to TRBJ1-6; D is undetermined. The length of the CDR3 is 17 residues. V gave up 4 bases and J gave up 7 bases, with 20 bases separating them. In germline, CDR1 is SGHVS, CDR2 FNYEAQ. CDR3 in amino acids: CASSSEPPHLENSPLHF. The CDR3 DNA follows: TGTGCCAGCAGCTCTGAACCGCCGCACCTGGAGAATTCACCCCTCCACTTT.

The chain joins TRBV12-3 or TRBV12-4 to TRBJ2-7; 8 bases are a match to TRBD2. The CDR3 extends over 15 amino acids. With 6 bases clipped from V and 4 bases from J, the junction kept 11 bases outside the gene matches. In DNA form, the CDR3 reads TGTGCCAGCAGACAAACCGGGACTAGGATGTACGAGCAGTACTTC. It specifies CASRQTGTRMYEQYF.

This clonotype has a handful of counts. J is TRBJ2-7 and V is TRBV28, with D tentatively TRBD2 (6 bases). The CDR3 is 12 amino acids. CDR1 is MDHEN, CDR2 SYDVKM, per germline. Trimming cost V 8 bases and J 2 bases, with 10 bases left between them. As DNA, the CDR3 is TGTGCCAGCCGGCGGGATACCTACGAGCAGTACTTC. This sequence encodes CASRRDTYEQYF.

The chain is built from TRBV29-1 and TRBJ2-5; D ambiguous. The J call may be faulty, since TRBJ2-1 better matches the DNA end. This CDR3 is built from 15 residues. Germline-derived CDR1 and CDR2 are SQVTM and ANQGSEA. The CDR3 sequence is CSVLSLESSQETQFF. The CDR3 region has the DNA TGCAGCGTCCTAAGCCTCGAGTCTTCACAAGAGACCCAGTTCTTC.

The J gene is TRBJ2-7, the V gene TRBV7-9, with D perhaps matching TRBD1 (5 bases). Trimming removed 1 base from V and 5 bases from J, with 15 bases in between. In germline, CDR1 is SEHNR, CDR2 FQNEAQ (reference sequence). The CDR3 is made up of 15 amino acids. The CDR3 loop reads CASSLVQGFTHEQYF. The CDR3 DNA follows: TGTGCCAGCAGCTTAGTGCAGGGATTTACCCACGAGCAGTACTTC.

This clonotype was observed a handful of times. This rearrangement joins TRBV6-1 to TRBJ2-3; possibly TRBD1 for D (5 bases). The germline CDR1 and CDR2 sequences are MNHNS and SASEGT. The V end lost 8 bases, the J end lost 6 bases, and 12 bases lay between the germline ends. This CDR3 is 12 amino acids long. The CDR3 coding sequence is TGTGCCAGCCGATTGGGGCTGGATACGCAGTATTTT. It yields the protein CASRLGLDTQYF.

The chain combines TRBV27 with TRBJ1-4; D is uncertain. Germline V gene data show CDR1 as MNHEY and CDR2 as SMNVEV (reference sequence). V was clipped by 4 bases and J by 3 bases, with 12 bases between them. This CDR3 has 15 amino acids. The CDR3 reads CASSSKWGANEKLFF. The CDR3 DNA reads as TGTGCCAGCAGTTCGAAATGGGGAGCTAATGAAAAACTGTTTTTT.

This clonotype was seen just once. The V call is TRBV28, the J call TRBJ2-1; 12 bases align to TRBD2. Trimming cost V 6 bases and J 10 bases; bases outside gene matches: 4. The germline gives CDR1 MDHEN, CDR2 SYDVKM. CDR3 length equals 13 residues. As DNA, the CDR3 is TGTGCCAGCAGATCTAGCGGGAGGGAAGAGCAGTTCTTC. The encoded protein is CASRSSGREEQFF.

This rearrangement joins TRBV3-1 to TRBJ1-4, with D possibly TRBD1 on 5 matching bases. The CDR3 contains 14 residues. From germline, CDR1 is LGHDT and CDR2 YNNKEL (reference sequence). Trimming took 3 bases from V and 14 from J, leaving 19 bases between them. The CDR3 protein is CASSHGTATLPLFF. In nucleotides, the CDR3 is TGTGCCAGCAGCCACGGGACGGCCACTCTACCTCTGTTTTTT.

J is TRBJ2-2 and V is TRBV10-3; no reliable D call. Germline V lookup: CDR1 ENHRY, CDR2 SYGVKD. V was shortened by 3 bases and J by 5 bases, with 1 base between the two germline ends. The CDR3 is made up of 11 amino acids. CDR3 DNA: TGTGCCATCAGTGATACCGGGGAGCTGTTTTTT. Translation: CAISDTGELFF.

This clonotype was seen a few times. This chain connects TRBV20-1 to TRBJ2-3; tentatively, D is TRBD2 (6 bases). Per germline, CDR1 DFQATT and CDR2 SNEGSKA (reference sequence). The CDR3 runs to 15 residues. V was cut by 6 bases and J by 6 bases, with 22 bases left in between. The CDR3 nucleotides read TGCAGTGCCTCACAGTCCGACCGGGGGATTGATACGCAGTATTTT. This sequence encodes CSASQSDRGIDTQYF.

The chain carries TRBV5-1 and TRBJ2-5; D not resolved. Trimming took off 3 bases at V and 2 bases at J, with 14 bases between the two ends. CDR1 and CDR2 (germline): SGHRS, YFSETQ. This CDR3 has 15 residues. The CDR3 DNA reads TGCGCCAGCAGCTGGCAAACTCCTTCACAAGAGACCCAGTACTTC. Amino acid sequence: CASSWQTPSQETQYF.